The TCR beta chain under discussion was sequenced for a study of cytomegalovirus exposure and HLA in healthy donors. In regard to this clone: Its specificity is not known.

PCR primers comprised 60 Vbeta and 13 Jbeta primers. The data were produced by immunoSEQ multiplex PCR, yet TCRdb's version contains in-frame clones alone and is incomplete. The table includes some 97,000 clones, around 76% detected once. Findings of the study overall: Later on, an analysis tied approximately 17,000 TCR beta sequences to HLA alleles at 0.05 false discovery rate. Researchers catalogued some 160 TCR beta chains as cytomegalovirus-associated. The authors reported that TCR beta sequences could predict HLA-A and HLA-B alleles. These predictions were accurate for most subjects in the first cohort.

The TCR was taken from a woman aged 45-59 years in good health and CMV-seropositive. Sequenced sample: PBMCs.

The CDR3 sequence is CASSPAAHQPQHF. The CDR3 bases are TGTGCCAGCTCACCCGCGGCCCATCAGCCCCAGCATTTT. The gene calls are TRBV18 and TRBJ1-5; unclear D gene. CDR1 and CDR2 (germline): KGHSH, LQKENI. V shed 3 bases and J shed 5 bases, with 8 bases lying between them. The CDR3 runs 13 residues. Together with reference TRBV18 and TRBJ1-5, the CDR3 gives the full variable domain: NAGVMQNPRHLVRRRGQEARLRCSPMKGHSHVYWYRQLPEEGLKFMVYLQKENIIDESGMPKERFSAEFPKEGPSILRIQQVVRGDSAAYFCASSPAAHQPQHFGDGTRLSIL.